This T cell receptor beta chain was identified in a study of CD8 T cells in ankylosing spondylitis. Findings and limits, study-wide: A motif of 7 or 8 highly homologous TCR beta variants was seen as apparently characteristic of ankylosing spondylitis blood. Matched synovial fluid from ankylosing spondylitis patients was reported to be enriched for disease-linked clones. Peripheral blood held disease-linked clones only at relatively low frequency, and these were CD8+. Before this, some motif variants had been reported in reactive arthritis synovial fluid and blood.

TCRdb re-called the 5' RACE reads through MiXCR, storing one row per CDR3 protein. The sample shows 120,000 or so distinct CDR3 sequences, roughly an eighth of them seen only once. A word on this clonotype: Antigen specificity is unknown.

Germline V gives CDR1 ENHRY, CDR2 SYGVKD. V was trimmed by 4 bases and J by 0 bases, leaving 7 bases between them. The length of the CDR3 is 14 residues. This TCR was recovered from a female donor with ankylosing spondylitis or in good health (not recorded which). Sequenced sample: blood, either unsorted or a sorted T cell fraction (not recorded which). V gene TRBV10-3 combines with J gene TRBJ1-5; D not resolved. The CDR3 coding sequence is TGTGCCATCAGTGTAGTGGATAGCAATCAGCCCCAGCATTTT. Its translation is CAISVVDSNQPQHF.